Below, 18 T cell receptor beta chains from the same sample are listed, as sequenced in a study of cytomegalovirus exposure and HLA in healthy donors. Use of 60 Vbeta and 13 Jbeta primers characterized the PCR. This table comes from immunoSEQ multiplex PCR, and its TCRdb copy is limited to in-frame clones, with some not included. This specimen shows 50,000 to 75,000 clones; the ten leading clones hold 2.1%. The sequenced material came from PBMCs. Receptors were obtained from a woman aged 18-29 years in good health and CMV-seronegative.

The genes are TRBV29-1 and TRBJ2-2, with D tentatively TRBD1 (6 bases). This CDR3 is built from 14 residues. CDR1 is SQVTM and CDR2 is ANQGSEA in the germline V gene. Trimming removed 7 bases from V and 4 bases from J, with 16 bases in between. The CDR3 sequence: CSAQRGFLTGELFF. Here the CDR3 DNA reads TGCAGCGCCCAGAGGGGGTTCCTCACCGGGGAGCTGTTTTTT.

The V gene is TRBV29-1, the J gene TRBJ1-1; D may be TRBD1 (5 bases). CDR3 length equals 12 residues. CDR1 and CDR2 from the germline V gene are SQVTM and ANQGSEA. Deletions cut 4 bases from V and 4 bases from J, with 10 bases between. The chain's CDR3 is CSVVRGFTEAFF. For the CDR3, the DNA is TGCAGCGTTGTGCGGGGGTTCACTGAAGCTTTCTTT.

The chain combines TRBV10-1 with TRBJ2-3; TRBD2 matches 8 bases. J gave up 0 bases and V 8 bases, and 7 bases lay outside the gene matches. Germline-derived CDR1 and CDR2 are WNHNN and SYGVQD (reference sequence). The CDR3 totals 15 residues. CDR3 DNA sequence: TGCGCCAGCGCCGGGGGGGCCACTAGCACAGATACGCAGTATTTT. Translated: CASAGGATSTDTQYF.

CDR3: CASSRDSYLEKLFF. The CDR3 nucleotides are TGTGCCAGCAGCCGGGACAGCTATCTTGAAAAACTGTTTTTT. The chain combines TRBV6-5 with TRBJ1-4; TRBD1 matches 7 bases. The CDR3 consists of 14 residues. The V gene's germline CDR1 is MNHEY and CDR2 SVGAGI. The V gene end was trimmed by 6 bases and the J gene end by 7 bases; junction bases not matched to a gene: 8.

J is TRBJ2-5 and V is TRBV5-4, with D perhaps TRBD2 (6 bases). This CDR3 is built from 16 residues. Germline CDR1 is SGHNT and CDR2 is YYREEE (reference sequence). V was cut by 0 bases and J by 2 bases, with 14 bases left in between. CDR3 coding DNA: TGTGCCAGCAGCTTGGGTATTTATCGGGGGCAAGAGACCCAGTACTTC. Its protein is CASSLGIYRGQETQYF.

CDR3 in DNA: TGCGCCAGCAGCTTGATGGGAGGGGATGGCTACACCTTC. It yields the protein CASSLMGGDGYTF. The V and J genes are TRBV5-1 and TRBJ1-2, with D possibly TRBD1 on 5 matching bases. Germline values: CDR1 SGHRS, CDR2 YFSETQ. This CDR3 has 13 residues. Trimming shortened V by 1 base and J by 6 bases, and 10 bases separated the two germline ends. Using reference TRBV5-1 and TRBJ1-2 for the parts outside the CDR3, the full variable domain is KAGVTQTPRYLIKTRGQQVTLSCSPISGHRSVSWYQQTPGQGLQFLFEYFSETQRNKGNFPGRFSGRQFSNSRSEMNVSTLELGDSALYLCASSLMGGDGYTFGSGTRLTVV.

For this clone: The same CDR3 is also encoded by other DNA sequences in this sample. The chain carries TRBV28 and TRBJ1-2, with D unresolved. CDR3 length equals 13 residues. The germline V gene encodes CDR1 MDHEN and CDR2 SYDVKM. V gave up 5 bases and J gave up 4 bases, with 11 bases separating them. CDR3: CASSPRQVYGYTF. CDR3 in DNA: TGTGCCAGCAGTCCCAGACAAGTCTATGGCTACACCTTC.

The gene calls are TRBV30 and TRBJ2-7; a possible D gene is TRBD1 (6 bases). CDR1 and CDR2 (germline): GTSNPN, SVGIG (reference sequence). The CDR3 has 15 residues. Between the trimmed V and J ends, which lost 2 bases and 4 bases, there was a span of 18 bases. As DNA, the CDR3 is TGTGCCTGGAGTCTACCAGGGGTTCCAGGTTACGAGCAGTACTTC. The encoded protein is CAWSLPGVPGYEQYF. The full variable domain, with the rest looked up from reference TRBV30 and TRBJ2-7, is SQTIHQWPATLVQPVGSPLSLECTVEGTSNPNLYWYRQAAGRGLQLLFYSVGIGQISSEVPQNLSASRPQDRQFILSSKKLLLSDSGFYLCAWSLPGVPGYEQYFGPGTRLTVT.

The CDR3, as DNA: TGTGCCATCAGTTCCAGGGGGCCGGGGGACTTTGGGAATCAGCCCCAGCATTTT. Residues: CAISSRGPGDFGNQPQHF. The chain has TRBV10-3 and TRBJ1-5; 8 positions match TRBD1. CDR1 ENHRY and CDR2 SYGVKD come from the germline V gene. Germline trimming cut 5 bases from V and 4 bases from J; bases unmatched to any gene: 16. The CDR3 length is 18 residues.

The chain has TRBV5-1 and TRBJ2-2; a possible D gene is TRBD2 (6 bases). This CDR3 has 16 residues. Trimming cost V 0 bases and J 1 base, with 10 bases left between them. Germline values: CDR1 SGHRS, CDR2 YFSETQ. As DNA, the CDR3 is TGCGCCAGCAGCTTGGTGGCGGGGATGAACACCGGGGAGCTGTTTTTT. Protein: CASSLVAGMNTGELFF.

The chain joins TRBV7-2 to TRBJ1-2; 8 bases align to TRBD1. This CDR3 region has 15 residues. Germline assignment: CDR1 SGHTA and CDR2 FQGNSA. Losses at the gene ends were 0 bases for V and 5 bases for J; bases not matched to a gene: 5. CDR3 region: CASSLARGPFYGYTF. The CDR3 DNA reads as TGTGCCAGCAGCTTAGCCAGGGGGCCTTTTTATGGCTACACCTTC.

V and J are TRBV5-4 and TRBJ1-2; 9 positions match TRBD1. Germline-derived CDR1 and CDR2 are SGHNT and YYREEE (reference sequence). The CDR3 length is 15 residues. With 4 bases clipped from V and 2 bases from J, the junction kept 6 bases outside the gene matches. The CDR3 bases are TGTGCCAGCAGCCAAATGACAGGGGGGAACTATGGCTACACCTTC. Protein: CASSQMTGGNYGYTF.

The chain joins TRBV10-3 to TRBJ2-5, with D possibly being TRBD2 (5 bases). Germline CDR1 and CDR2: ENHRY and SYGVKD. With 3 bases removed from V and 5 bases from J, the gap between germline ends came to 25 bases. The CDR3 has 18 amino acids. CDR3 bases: TGTGCCATCAGTGAATCACCTTCGGCAGGACTGGGAGAGGAGACCCAGTACTTC. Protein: CAISESPSAGLGEETQYF.

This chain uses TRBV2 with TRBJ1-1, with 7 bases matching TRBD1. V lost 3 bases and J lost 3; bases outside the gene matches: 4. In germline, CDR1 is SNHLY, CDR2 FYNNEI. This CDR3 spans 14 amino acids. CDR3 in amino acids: CASSDRDRDTEAFF. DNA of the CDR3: TGTGCCAGCAGTGACCGGGACAGAGACACTGAAGCTTTCTTT.

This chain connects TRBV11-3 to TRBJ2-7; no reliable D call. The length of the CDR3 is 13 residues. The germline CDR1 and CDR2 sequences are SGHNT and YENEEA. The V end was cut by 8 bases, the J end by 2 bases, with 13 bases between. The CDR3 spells CASLARTTYEQYF. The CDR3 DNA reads TGTGCCAGCTTGGCCCGAACTACCTACGAGCAGTACTTC. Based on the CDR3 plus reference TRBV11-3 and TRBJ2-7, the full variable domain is EAGVVQSPRYKIIEKKQPVAFWCNPISGHNTLYWYLQNLGQGPELLIRYENEEAVDDSQLPKDRFSAERLKGVDSTLKIQPAELGDSAVYLCASLARTTYEQYFGPGTRLTVT.

The CDR3 protein is CASTIQDNYGYTF. The CDR3 bases are TGTGCCAGCACTATACAGGATAACTATGGCTACACCTTC. V gene TRBV6-1 combines with J gene TRBJ1-2, with D tentatively TRBD1 (5 bases). The germline gives CDR1 MNHNS, CDR2 SASEGT. The CDR3 is 13 residues long. V was trimmed by 7 bases and J by 1 base, leaving 10 bases between them.

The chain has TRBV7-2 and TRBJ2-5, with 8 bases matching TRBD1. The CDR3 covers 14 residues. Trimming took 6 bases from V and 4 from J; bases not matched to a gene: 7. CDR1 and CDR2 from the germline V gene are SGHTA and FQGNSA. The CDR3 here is CASRRTGSIETQYF. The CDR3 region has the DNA TGTGCCAGCAGGCGGACAGGGAGTATAGAGACCCAGTACTTC.

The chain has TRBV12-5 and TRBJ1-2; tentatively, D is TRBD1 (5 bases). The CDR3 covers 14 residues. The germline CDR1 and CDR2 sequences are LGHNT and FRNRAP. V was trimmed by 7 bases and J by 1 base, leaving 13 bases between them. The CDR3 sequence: CASAGVQGNYGYTF. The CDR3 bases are TGTGCTAGTGCGGGGGTCCAGGGTAACTATGGCTACACCTTC.